The next 19 T cell receptor beta chains were all read from a single sample in a study of cytomegalovirus exposure and HLA in healthy donors. The PCR ran on 60 Vbeta and 13 Jbeta primers. Measured with immunoSEQ multiplex PCR; TCRdb has only the in-frame clones, and not every one. The repertoire holds around 190,000 clones, about 85% seen once, with approximately 0.98% in the top ten. What was sequenced was PBMCs. The origin of the receptors is a boy under 10 years old in good health and CMV-seronegative.

This rearrangement joins TRBV7-9 to TRBJ2-1; TRBD2 agrees at 10 bases. This CDR3 has 15 residues. The ends lost 4 bases at V and 8 bases at J; junction bases unmatched: 8. Germline CDR1 is SEHNR and CDR2 is FQNEAQ (reference sequence). CDR3 protein: CASSSVSGRAYEQFF. In nucleotides, the CDR3 is TGTGCCAGCAGCTCTGTAAGCGGGAGGGCCTATGAGCAGTTCTTC.

V usage is TRBV5-4 and J usage is TRBJ2-1; D possibly corresponds to TRBD1 (6 bases). V dropped 9 bases and J dropped 7 bases, with 20 bases sitting between them. The CDR3 is 14 residues long. CDR1 and CDR2 (germline): SGHNT, YYREEE (reference sequence). The CDR3 reads CAMGSYREYNEQFF. DNA for the CDR3: TGTGCCATGGGGAGTTACAGGGAGTATAATGAGCAGTTCTTC.

The genes are TRBV2 and TRBJ2-7, with 8 bases identical to TRBD1. The J segment lost 0 bases and the V segment lost 6 bases, leaving 1 base of the junction unmatched. The CDR3 extends over 13 amino acids. Germline CDR1 and CDR2: SNHLY and FYNNEI. The CDR3 sequence is CASSGTGSYEQYF. In nucleotides, the CDR3 is TGTGCCAGCAGCGGGACAGGCTCCTACGAGCAGTACTTC.

The chain recombines TRBV7-6 with TRBJ2-7, with 9 bases fitting TRBD1. The J segment lost 6 bases and the V segment lost 1 base, leaving 7 bases of the junction unmatched. Germline V gives CDR1 SGHVS, CDR2 FNYEAQ. The CDR3 is 15 amino acids. CDR3 in DNA: TGTGCCAGCAGCTTAGGAGGGACAGGGTTCCTCGAGCAGTACTTC. Its protein product is CASSLGGTGFLEQYF.

The rearrangement links TRBV18 to TRBJ2-1; no clear D gene. CDR3 length equals 15 residues. Germline CDR1 reads KGHSH; CDR2 reads LQKENI. V was pared by 4 bases and J by 0 bases, with 10 bases between. In DNA form, the CDR3 reads TGTGCCAGCTCACTCCCTCTGAGCTCCTACAATGAGCAGTTCTTC. Its protein is CASSLPLSSYNEQFF.

The chain recombines TRBV10-2 with TRBJ1-2; D is unclear. The CDR3 contains 14 residues. Per germline, CDR1 WSHSY and CDR2 SAAADI. V dropped 5 bases and J dropped 7 bases, with 17 bases sitting between them. DNA for the CDR3: TGCGCCAGCAGTCCCCCGCGATCCTCCACTGGCTACACCTTC. Encoded protein: CASSPPRSSTGYTF.

The chain recombines TRBV27 with TRBJ2-1; D gene ambiguous. CDR3 length: 13 residues. Germline V CDR1 and CDR2: MNHEY, SMNVEV (reference sequence). Trimming removed 8 bases at V and 0 bases at J, with 8 bases between. The CDR3 coding sequence is TGTGCCAGCCAGAGGAGCTCCTACAATGAGCAGTTCTTC. This encodes CASQRSSYNEQFF.

CDR3 nucleotides: TGTGCCAGTAGTATGCTTGGCAGGGTAGCCGGGGAGCTGTTTTTT. Protein sequence: CASSMLGRVAGELFF. The rearrangement joins TRBV19 to TRBJ2-2; a possible D gene is TRBD1 (5 bases). The V end was cut by 3 bases, the J end by 6 bases, with 14 bases between. This CDR3 has 15 residues. Germline V gives CDR1 LNHDA, CDR2 SQIVND (reference sequence).

V and J are TRBV9 and TRBJ2-1, with D perhaps matching TRBD2 (7 bases). The CDR3 contains 17 residues. The germline CDR1 and CDR2 sequences are SGDLS and YYNGEE. V gave up 2 bases and J gave up 0 bases, with 15 bases separating them. DNA for the CDR3: TGTGCCAGCAGCGTGGGGGAAGGGGGGGGCTCCTACAATGAGCAGTTCTTC. Translating it yields CASSVGEGGGSYNEQFF. Full variable domain (missing parts from reference TRBV9 and TRBJ2-1): DSGVTQTPKHLITATGQRVTLRCSPRSGDLSVYWYQQSLDQGLQFLIQYYNGEERAKGNILERFSAQQFPDLHSELNLSSLELGDSALYFCASSVGEGGGSYNEQFFGPGTRLTVL.

V gene TRBV4-1 combines with J gene TRBJ2-7, with D possibly TRBD1 on 5 matching bases. CDR3 length equals 12 residues. In germline, CDR1 is MGHRA, CDR2 YSYEKL. Trimming took off 4 bases at V and 5 bases at J, with 9 bases between the two ends. In DNA, the CDR3 is TGCGCCAGCAGCCCCTCAGGGAACGAGCAGTACTTC. This sequence encodes CASSPSGNEQYF.

The gene calls are TRBV7-2 and TRBJ1-2; 11 bases map to TRBD1. Germline lookup yields CDR1 SGHTA and CDR2 FQGNSA. The length of the CDR3 is 16 residues. V lost 4 bases, J lost 7 bases, and 11 bases stayed unmatched. CDR3 residues: CASSYSVGTGGGGYTF. CDR3 coding DNA: TGTGCCAGCAGCTACTCCGTCGGGACAGGGGGGGGTGGCTACACCTTC. Complete variable domain (other parts from reference TRBV7-2 and TRBJ1-2): GAGVSQSPSNKVTEKGKDVELRCDPISGHTALYWYRQSLGQGLEFLIYFQGNSAPDKSGLPSDRFSAERTGGSVSTLTIQRTQQEDSAVYLCASSYSVGTGGGGYTFGSGTRLTVV.

The gene calls are TRBV4-1 and TRBJ2-3; TRBD1 aligns across 10 bases. The V and J ends lost 5 bases and 4 bases, in that order; junction bases with no gene match: 9. The CDR3 is 16 amino acids. Germline V gives CDR1 MGHRA, CDR2 YSYEKL. The CDR3 DNA is TGCGCCAGCAGCACGCGACAGGGGGCGCCTGCAGATACGCAGTATTTT. As protein: CASSTRQGAPADTQYF.

The V gene is TRBV28, the J gene TRBJ1-2; 10 positions agree with TRBD1. Germline V CDR1 and CDR2: MDHEN, SYDVKM. With 4 bases clipped from V and 3 bases from J, the junction kept 14 bases outside the gene matches. The CDR3 loop spans 18 amino acids. The CDR3 coding sequence is TGTGCCAGCAGTTCCGCCGGGACAGGGGCATTAAGGGACTATGGCTACACCTTC. It specifies CASSSAGTGALRDYGYTF.

About this clone: This specimen includes other DNA sequences encoding the same CDR3. The chain joins TRBV27 to TRBJ1-1, with a weak D call TRBD1 (5 bases). This CDR3 comprises 13 residues. The germline CDR1 and CDR2 sequences are MNHEY and SMNVEV (reference sequence). Between the trimmed V and J ends, which lost 3 bases and 5 bases, there was a span of 10 bases. For the CDR3, the DNA is TGTGCCAGCAGTTTTGCGGGGGGTACTGAAGCTTTCTTT. Its translation: CASSFAGGTEAFF.

The chain uses TRBV5-5 and TRBJ1-5; 7 positions agree with TRBD1. Germline CDR1 SGHKS, CDR2 YYEKEE (reference sequence). This CDR3 region has 17 residues. Trimming removed 9 bases from V and 0 bases from J; junction bases left unmatched: 15. The CDR3 loop reads CAIPGLYRGPSNQPQHF. CDR3 DNA sequence: TGTGCCATTCCTGGTCTCTACAGGGGACCTAGCAATCAGCCCCAGCATTTT.

The V and J genes are TRBV29-1 and TRBJ2-3, with TRBD1 matching over 9 bases. The CDR3 totals 13 residues. The V segment lost 3 bases and the J segment 4 bases; nucleotides outside the gene matches: 2. Germline lookup yields CDR1 SQVTM and CDR2 ANQGSEA. CDR3 nucleotide sequence: TGCAGCGTTGATCGACAGGGGGCAGATACGCAGTATTTT. Its protein is CSVDRQGADTQYF.

The gene calls are TRBV5-4 and TRBJ1-1, with no clear D. The V and J ends lost 0 bases and 3 bases respectively, with 12 bases between them. The CDR3 totals 15 residues. The germline V gene encodes CDR1 SGHNT and CDR2 YYREEE (reference sequence). This chain's CDR3 is CASSLVGRGDTEAFF. The CDR3 DNA is TGTGCCAGCAGCTTGGTAGGGCGGGGTGACACTGAAGCTTTCTTT.

The chain joins TRBV28 to TRBJ1-3; unclear D gene. Trimming took 3 bases from V and 0 from J, leaving 3 bases between them. Germline CDR1 is MDHEN and CDR2 is SYDVKM. This CDR3 spans 13 amino acids. This chain's CDR3 is CASSFISGNTIYF. In DNA, the CDR3 is TGTGCCAGCAGTTTTATCTCTGGAAACACCATATATTTT.

V and J are TRBV15 and TRBJ1-1; weak D call: TRBD1 (6 bases). The V end lost 0 bases, the J end lost 0 bases, and 8 bases lay between the germline ends. In germline, CDR1 is LNHNV, CDR2 YYDKDF (reference sequence). The CDR3 consists of 15 residues. The CDR3 spells CATSRERTVNTEAFF. CDR3 DNA sequence: TGTGCCACCAGCAGAGAAAGGACAGTGAACACTGAAGCTTTCTTT. The full variable domain, with the rest looked up from reference TRBV15 and TRBJ1-1, is DAMVIQNPRYQVTQFGKPVTLSCSQTLNHNVMYWYQQKSSQAPKLLFHYYDKDFNNEADTPDNFQSRRPNTSFCFLDIRSPGLGDTAMYLCATSRERTVNTEAFFGQGTRLTVV.